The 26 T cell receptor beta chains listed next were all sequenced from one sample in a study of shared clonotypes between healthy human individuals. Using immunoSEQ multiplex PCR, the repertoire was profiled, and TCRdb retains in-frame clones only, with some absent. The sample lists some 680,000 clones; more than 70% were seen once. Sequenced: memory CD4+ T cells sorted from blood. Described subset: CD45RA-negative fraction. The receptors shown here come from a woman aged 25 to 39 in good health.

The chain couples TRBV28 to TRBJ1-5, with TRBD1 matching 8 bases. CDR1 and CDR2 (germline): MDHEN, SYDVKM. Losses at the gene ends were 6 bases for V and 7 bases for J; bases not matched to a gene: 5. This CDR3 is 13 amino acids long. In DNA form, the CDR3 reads TGTGCCAGCAGGGGGGACAGGCGCCAGCCCCAGCATTTT. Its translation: CASRGDRRQPQHF. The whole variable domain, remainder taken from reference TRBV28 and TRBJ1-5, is DVKVTQSSRYLVKRTGEKVFLECVQDMDHENMFWYRQDPGLGLRLIYFSYDVKMKEKGDIPEGYSVSREKKERFSLILESASTNQTSMYLCASRGDRRQPQHFGDGTRLSIL.

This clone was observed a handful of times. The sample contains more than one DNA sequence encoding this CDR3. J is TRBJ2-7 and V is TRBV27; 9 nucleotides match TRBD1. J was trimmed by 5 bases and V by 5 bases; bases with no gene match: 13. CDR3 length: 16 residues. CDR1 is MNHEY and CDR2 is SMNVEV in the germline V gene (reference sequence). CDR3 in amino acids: CASSPIDRGNGDEQYF. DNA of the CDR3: TGTGCCAGCAGTCCCATCGACAGGGGGAACGGCGACGAGCAGTACTTC.

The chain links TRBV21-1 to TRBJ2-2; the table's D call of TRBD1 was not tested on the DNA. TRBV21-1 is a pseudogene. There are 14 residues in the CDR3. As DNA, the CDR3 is TGTGCCAGCAGCAGGACAGGGGCCACCGGGGAGCTGTTTTTT. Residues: CASSRTGATGELFF.

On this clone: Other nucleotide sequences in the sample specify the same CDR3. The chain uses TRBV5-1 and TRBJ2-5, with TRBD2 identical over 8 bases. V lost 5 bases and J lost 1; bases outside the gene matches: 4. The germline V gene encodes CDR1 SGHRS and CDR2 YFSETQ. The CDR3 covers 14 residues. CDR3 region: CASRTTSAQETQYF. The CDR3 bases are TGCGCCAGCAGGACGACTAGCGCCCAAGAGACCCAGTACTTC.

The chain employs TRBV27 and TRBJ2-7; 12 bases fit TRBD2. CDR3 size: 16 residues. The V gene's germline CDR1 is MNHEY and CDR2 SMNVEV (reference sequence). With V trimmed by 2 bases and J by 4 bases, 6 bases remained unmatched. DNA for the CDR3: TGTGCCAGCAGTTTAATGCTAGCGGGAGGGCCTTACGAGCAGTACTTC. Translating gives CASSLMLAGGPYEQYF.

CDR3 DNA: TGTGCCAGCATGCGGGGGACAGGAGTCACAGATACGCAGTATTTT. Its translation: CASMRGTGVTDTQYF. The chain links TRBV6-1 to TRBJ2-3; D might be TRBD1 (8 bases). In germline, CDR1 is MNHNS, CDR2 SASEGT. V lost 7 bases and J lost 2, with 16 bases in between. This CDR3 contains 15 residues.

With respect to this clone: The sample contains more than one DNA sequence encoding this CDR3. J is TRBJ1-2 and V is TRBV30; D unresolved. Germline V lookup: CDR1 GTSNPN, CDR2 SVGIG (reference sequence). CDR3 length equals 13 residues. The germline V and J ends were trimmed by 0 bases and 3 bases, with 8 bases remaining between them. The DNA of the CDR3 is TGTGCCTGGAGTGTTCACGGCTACTATGGCTACACCTTC. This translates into CAWSVHGYYGYTF.

The DNA for the CDR3 is TGTGCCAGCAGTTCACCTGGAGGGGGCAAGGATGAGCAGTTCTTC. This translates into CASSSPGGGKDEQFF. The V call is TRBV28, the J call TRBJ2-1; a weak D match, TRBD1 (7 bases). This CDR3 has 15 amino acids. Germline-derived CDR1 and CDR2 are MDHEN and SYDVKM. Trimming pared 4 bases from V and 8 bases from J, leaving 18 bases between. Supplemented by reference TRBV28 and TRBJ2-1, the full variable domain reads DVKVTQSSRYLVKRTGEKVFLECVQDMDHENMFWYRQDPGLGLRLIYFSYDVKMKEKGDIPEGYSVSREKKERFSLILESASTNQTSMYLCASSSPGGGKDEQFFGPGTRLTVL.

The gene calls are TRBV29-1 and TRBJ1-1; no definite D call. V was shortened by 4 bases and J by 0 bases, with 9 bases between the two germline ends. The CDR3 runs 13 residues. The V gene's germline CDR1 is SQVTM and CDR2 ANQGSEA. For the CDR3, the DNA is TGCAGCGTTGTGACGGTTTTGAACACTGAAGCTTTCTTT. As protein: CSVVTVLNTEAFF.

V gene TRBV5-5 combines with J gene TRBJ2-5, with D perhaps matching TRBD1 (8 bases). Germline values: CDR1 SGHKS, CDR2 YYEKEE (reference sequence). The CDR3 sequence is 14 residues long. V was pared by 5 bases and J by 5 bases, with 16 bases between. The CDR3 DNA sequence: TGTGCCAGCAGGGACGACAGGGGAGGGGAGACCCAGTACTTC. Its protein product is CASRDDRGGETQYF.

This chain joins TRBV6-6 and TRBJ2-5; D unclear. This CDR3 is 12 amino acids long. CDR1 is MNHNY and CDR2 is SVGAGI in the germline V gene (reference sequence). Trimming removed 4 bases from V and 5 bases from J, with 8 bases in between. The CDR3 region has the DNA TGTGCCAGCAGTTTCGAAACGGAGACCCAGTACTTC. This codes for CASSFETETQYF.

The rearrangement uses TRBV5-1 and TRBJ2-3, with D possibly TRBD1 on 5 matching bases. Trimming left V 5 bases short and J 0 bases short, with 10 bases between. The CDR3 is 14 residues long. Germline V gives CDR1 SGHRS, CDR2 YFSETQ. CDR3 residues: CASRQGPSTDTQYF. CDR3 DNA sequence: TGCGCCAGCAGGCAGGGTCCTAGCACAGATACGCAGTATTTT.

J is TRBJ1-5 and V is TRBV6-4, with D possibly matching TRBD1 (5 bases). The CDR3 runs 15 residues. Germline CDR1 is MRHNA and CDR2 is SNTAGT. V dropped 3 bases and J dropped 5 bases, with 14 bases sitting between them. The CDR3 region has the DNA TGTGCCAGCAGTGAAGAGGGCAGGGCGGATCAGCCCCAGCATTTT. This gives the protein CASSEEGRADQPQHF.

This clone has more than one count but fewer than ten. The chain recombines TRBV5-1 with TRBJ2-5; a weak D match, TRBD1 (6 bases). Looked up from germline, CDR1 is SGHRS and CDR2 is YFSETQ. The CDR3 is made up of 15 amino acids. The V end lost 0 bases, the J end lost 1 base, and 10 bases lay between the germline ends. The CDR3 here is CASSLGDTSQETQYF. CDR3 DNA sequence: TGCGCCAGCAGCTTGGGGGACACATCCCAAGAGACCCAGTACTTC.

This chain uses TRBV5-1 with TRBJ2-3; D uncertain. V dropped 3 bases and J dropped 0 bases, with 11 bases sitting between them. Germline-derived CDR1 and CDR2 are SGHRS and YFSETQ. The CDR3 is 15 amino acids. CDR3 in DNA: TGCGCCAGCAGCTGGGCCACTACTAGCACAGATACGCAGTATTTT. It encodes CASSWATTSTDTQYF.

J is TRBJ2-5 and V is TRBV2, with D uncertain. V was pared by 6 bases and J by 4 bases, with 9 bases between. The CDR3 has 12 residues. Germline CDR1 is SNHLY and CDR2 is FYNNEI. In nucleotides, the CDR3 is TGTGCCAGCAGGCTGCTGGGAGAGACCCAGTACTTC. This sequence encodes CASRLLGETQYF.

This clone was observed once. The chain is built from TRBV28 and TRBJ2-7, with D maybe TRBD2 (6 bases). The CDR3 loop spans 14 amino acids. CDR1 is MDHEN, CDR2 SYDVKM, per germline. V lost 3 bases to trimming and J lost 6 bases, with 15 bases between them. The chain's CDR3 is CASSLVREETEQYF. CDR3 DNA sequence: TGTGCCAGCAGTTTGGTCAGGGAGGAAACCGAGCAGTACTTC. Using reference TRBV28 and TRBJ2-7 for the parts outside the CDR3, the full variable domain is DVKVTQSSRYLVKRTGEKVFLECVQDMDHENMFWYRQDPGLGLRLIYFSYDVKMKEKGDIPEGYSVSREKKERFSLILESASTNQTSMYLCASSLVREETEQYFGPGTRLTVT.

Here the CDR3 reads CASSGFTDTQYF. CDR3 bases: TGTGCCAGTAGTGGATTCACAGATACGCAGTATTTT. The chain links TRBV19 to TRBJ2-3; no clear D. There are 12 residues in the CDR3. From germline, CDR1 is LNHDA and CDR2 SQIVND (reference sequence). Trimming pared 5 bases from V and 2 bases from J, leaving 5 bases between.

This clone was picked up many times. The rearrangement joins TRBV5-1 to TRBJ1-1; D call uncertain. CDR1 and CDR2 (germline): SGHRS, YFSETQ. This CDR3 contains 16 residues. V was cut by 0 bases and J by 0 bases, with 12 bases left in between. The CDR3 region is CASSLAWGWMNTEAFF. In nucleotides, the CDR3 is TGCGCCAGCAGCTTGGCCTGGGGTTGGATGAACACTGAAGCTTTCTTT.

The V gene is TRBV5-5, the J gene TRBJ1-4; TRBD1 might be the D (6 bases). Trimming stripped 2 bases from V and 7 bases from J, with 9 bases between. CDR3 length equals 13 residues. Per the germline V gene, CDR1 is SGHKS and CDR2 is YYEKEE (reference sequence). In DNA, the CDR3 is TGTGCCAGCAGCTTCCAGGGGAGTGAAAAACTGTTTTTT. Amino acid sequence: CASSFQGSEKLFF.

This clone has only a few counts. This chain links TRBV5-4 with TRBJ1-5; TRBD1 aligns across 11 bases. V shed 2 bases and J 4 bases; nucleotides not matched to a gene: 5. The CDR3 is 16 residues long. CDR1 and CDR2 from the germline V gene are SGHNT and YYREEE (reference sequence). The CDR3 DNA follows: TGTGCCAGCAGCTTATGGACAGGGGGCGCGAATCAGCCCCAGCATTTT. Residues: CASSLWTGGANQPQHF.

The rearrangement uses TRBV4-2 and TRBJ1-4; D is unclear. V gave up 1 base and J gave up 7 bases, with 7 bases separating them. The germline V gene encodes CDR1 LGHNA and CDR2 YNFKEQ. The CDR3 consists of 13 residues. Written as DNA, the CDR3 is TGTGCCAGCAGCCAAGTCTCAGGTGAAAAACTGTTTTTT. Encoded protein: CASSQVSGEKLFF.

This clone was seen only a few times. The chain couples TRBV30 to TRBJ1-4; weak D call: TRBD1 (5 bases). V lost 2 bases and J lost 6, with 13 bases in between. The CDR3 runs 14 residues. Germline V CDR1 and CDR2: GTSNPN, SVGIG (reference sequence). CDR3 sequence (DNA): TGTGCCTGGAGTCCCAGGGTTGGCTATGAAAAACTGTTTTTT. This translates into CAWSPRVGYEKLFF.

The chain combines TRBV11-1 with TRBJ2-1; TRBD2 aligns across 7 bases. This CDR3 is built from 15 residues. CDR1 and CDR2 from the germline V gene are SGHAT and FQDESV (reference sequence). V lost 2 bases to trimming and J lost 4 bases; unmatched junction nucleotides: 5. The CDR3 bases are TGTGCCAGCAGCTTATCACTAGCGACATACAATGAGCAGTTCTTC. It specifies CASSLSLATYNEQFF.

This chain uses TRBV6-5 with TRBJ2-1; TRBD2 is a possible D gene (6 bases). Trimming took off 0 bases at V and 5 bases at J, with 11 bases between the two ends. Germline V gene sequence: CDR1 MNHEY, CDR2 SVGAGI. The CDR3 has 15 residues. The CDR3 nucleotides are TGTGCCAGCAGTTACTCGCTAGCGAGGAACAATGAGCAGTTCTTC. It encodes CASSYSLARNNEQFF.

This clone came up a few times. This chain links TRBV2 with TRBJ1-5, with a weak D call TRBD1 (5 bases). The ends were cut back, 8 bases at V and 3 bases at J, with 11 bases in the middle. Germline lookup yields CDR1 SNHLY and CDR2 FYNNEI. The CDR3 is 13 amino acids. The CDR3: CASRAGNNQPQHF. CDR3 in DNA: TGTGCCAGCCGGGCAGGGAACAATCAGCCCCAGCATTTT.